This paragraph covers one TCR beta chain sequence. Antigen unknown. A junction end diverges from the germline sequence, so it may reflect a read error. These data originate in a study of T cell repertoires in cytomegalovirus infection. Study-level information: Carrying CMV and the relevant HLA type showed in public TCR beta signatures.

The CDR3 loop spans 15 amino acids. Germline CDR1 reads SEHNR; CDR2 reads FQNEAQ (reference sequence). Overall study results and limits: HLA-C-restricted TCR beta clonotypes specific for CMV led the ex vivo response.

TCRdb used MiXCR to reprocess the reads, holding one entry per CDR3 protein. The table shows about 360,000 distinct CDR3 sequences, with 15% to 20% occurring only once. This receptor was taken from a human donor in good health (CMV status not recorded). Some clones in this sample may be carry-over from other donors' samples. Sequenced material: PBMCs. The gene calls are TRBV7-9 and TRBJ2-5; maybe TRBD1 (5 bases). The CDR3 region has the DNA TGTGCCAGCAGCATCCGGACAAGGGTTAAAGAGGCCCAGTACTTC. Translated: CASSIRTRVKEAQYF.